These 29 T cell receptor beta chains share one sample of origin, sequenced in a study of human T cells and chemical hapten exposure. The time point was: patch test 2, 6 weeks after DPC sensitization. Treatment reported: therapeutic diphenylcyclopropenone sensitization with weekly scalp DPC. Each CDR3 protein is one row after TCRdb ran MiXCR on the RACE reads. The sample shows over 40,000 distinct CDR3 sequences, approximately 3.4% of them seen only once. The material sequenced was whole blood, taken in connection with sensitization to the hapten diphenylcyclopropenone (DPC). These receptor sequences come from a middle-aged man with alopecia areata. Some clones in this sample may be carry-over from other donors' samples.

There are many counts of this clonotype. This chain links TRBV7-9 with TRBJ2-5; D unclear. The CDR3 extends over 12 amino acids. CDR1 and CDR2 (germline): SEHNR, FQNEAQ (reference sequence). V was shortened by 1 base and J by 1 base, with 1 base between the two germline ends. CDR3: CASSLGQETQYF. The DNA for the CDR3 is TGTGCCAGCAGCTTAGGCCAAGAGACCCAGTACTTC.

This clonotype has only a few counts. The chain recombines TRBV4-3 with TRBJ2-1; D not resolved. This CDR3 comprises 17 residues. From germline, CDR1 is LGHNA and CDR2 YSLEER. With 0 bases removed from V and 2 bases from J, the gap between germline ends came to 14 bases. The CDR3 loop reads CASSQDGSLAAYNEQFF. DNA of the CDR3: TGCGCCAGCAGCCAAGACGGTAGCCTGGCGGCCTACAATGAGCAGTTCTTC.

This clonotype was detected ten times or more. The V call is TRBV7-9, the J call TRBJ2-7; weak D call: TRBD2 (6 bases). Germline-derived CDR1 and CDR2 are SEHNR and FQNEAQ (reference sequence). The CDR3 is 14 amino acids. The V and J ends lost 0 bases and 4 bases respectively, with 10 bases between them. The CDR3 here is CASSLAYGGYEQYF. CDR3 DNA sequence: TGTGCCAGCAGCTTAGCGTACGGAGGGTACGAGCAGTACTTC.

This clonotype has at least ten counts. V is TRBV6-5 and J is TRBJ2-5; TRBD1 matches 7 bases. Germline CDR1 reads MNHEY; CDR2 reads SVGAGI. The V gene end was trimmed by 4 bases and the J gene end by 4 bases; junction bases not matched to a gene: 12. The CDR3 covers 16 residues. CDR3 DNA: TGTGCCAGCAGTTCCCCTACAGGGGAAGGGCGAGAGACCCAGTACTTC. This encodes CASSSPTGEGRETQYF.

This clonotype was found many times. The chain is built from TRBV6-5 and TRBJ2-5, with 8 bases identical to TRBD2. The trim removed 2 bases at V and 7 bases at J, leaving 6 bases unmatched. Germline CDR1 is MNHEY and CDR2 is SVGAGI. The CDR3 is made up of 14 amino acids. The CDR3 here is CASSYTSGVGTQYF. In nucleotides, the CDR3 is TGTGCCAGCAGTTACACTAGCGGTGTCGGGACCCAGTACTTC.

In this sample, this clonotype turned up many times. The V call is TRBV7-9, the J call TRBJ2-2; perhaps TRBD2 as D (6 bases). V dropped 8 bases and J dropped 7 bases, with 23 bases sitting between them. The CDR3 runs 16 residues. Germline V gene sequence: CDR1 SEHNR, CDR2 FQNEAQ (reference sequence). The CDR3 coding sequence is TGTGCCAGCCCGATTGGTAGCGGAAAAACCATCGGGGAGCTGTTTTTT. Translating it yields CASPIGSGKTIGELFF.

This clonotype was observed many times. V usage is TRBV10-1 and J usage is TRBJ2-6, with 9 bases lining up with TRBD1. Germline V gives CDR1 WNHNN, CDR2 SYGVQD (reference sequence). This CDR3 contains 16 residues. Trimming cost V 11 bases and J 0 bases; bases outside gene matches: 8. The CDR3 reads CAAQETGGSGANVLTF. CDR3 bases: TGCGCCGCCCAAGAGACAGGGGGCTCTGGGGCCAACGTCCTGACTTTC.

This clonotype was seen repeatedly, ten times or more. The rearrangement joins TRBV29-1 to TRBJ2-4; 8 bases align to TRBD2. This CDR3 has 16 residues. Losses at the gene ends were 4 bases for V and 9 bases for J; bases not matched to a gene: 17. Germline-derived CDR1 and CDR2 are SQVTM and ANQGSEA. In DNA form, the CDR3 reads TGCAGCGTTGCCCCTCATGGAAGCGGGAGCGTCGGCATTCAGTACTTC. Its protein is CSVAPHGSGSVGIQYF.

There are many counts of this clonotype. The chain employs TRBV4-1 and TRBJ1-6; D uncertain. The CDR3 totals 14 residues. CDR1 MGHRA and CDR2 YSYEKL come from the germline V gene. The V and J ends lost 1 base and 14 bases respectively, with 15 bases between them. CDR3 nucleotides: TGCGCCAGCAGCCAAGCGGGCCTCGGGTCGGCCCTCCACTTT. Protein product: CASSQAGLGSALHF.

This clonotype was detected ten times or more. The gene calls are TRBV20-1 and TRBJ2-7; perhaps TRBD2 as D (6 bases). Trimming took off 3 bases at V and 1 base at J, with 13 bases between the two ends. The germline V gene has CDR1 DFQATT and CDR2 SNEGSKA (reference sequence). The CDR3 is 14 residues long. CDR3 coding DNA: TGCAGTGCTAGTTCCGGCGGGATGTCCTACGAGCAGTACTTC. Amino acid sequence: CSASSGGMSYEQYF.

This clonotype showed up many times. The CDR3 nucleotides are TGCGCCAGCAGCTTTTTAGTAGCGGGCAATGAGCAGTTCTTC. As protein: CASSFLVAGNEQFF. J is TRBJ2-1 and V is TRBV5-1, with TRBD2 matching over 7 bases. After removal of 2 bases from V and 6 bases from J, the junction contained 5 bases not matched to a gene. This CDR3 comprises 14 residues. Germline-derived CDR1 and CDR2 are SGHRS and YFSETQ.

The gene calls are TRBV5-4 and TRBJ1-2; TRBD1 might be the D (6 bases). This CDR3 is built from 14 residues. Trimming took 4 bases from V and 2 from J, leaving 12 bases between them. Germline CDR1 reads SGHNT; CDR2 reads YYREEE (reference sequence). The CDR3 bases are TGTGCCAGCAGCCTACAGGGAAACAACTATGGCTACACCTTC. Translation: CASSLQGNNYGYTF. The variable domain in full, completed from reference TRBV5-4 and TRBJ1-2, reads ETGVTQSPTHLIKTRGQQVTLRCSSQSGHNTVSWYQQALGQGPQFIFQYYREEENGRGNFPPRFSGLQFPNYSSELNVNALELDDSALYLCASSLQGNNYGYTFGSGTRLTVV.

This clonotype appeared a few times. The chain links TRBV27 to TRBJ2-1; 11 nucleotides align to TRBD2. This CDR3 is 15 amino acids long. Germline values: CDR1 MNHEY, CDR2 SMNVEV (reference sequence). Trimming cost V 3 bases and J 5 bases; bases outside gene matches: 3. The CDR3 region is CASSFPSGGNNEQFF. The CDR3 coding sequence is TGTGCCAGCAGTTTCCCTAGCGGGGGGAACAATGAGCAGTTCTTC.

Ten or more counts support this clonotype. This sequence joins TRBV10-3 and TRBJ1-2; D is undetermined. The CDR3 has 13 residues. Germline lookup yields CDR1 ENHRY and CDR2 SYGVKD. Trimming pared 5 bases from V and 4 bases from J, leaving 11 bases between. The CDR3 spells CAISTVDVYGYTF. DNA for the CDR3: TGTGCCATCAGTACAGTGGATGTCTATGGCTACACCTTC.

This clonotype was observed many times. J is TRBJ1-6 and V is TRBV27; unclear D gene. V lost 6 bases and J 7 bases, leaving 16 bases between the germline ends. The CDR3 loop spans 15 amino acids. CDR1 is MNHEY and CDR2 is SMNVEV in the germline V gene (reference sequence). CDR3 coding DNA: TGTGCCAGCAGGCCCTACGGGGTTTCAAATTCACCCCTCCACTTT. This encodes CASRPYGVSNSPLHF.

The genes are TRBV6-1 and TRBJ2-4, with 7 bases aligning to TRBD1. The V gene end was trimmed by 8 bases and the J gene end by 7 bases; junction bases not matched to a gene: 8. The germline V gene has CDR1 MNHNS and CDR2 SASEGT. This CDR3 comprises 13 residues. CDR3 DNA: TGTGCCAGCTCTCCGCCCAGGGGGAACATTCAGTACTTC. Translated, it gives CASSPPRGNIQYF.

This clonotype was found many times. This sequence joins TRBV7-9 and TRBJ2-5, with 9 nucleotides matching TRBD2. With V trimmed by 8 bases and J by 4 bases, 5 bases remained unmatched. The germline CDR1 and CDR2 sequences are SEHNR and FQNEAQ (reference sequence). This CDR3 spans 13 amino acids. The CDR3 DNA is TGTGCCAGCCGAGCGGGAGGTGGAGAGACCCAGTACTTC. Amino acid sequence: CASRAGGGETQYF.

This clonotype was counted ten times or more. The V gene is TRBV12-3 or TRBV12-4, the J gene TRBJ2-5, with D perhaps matching TRBD1 or TRBD2 (5 bases each). This CDR3 is 16 amino acids long. Trimming took 7 bases from V and 5 from J, leaving 23 bases between them. The CDR3 coding sequence is TGTGCCAGCACCGACTCCTGGGGACCCTCCGGGGAGACCCAGTACTTC. It codes for CASTDSWGPSGETQYF.

This clonotype showed up many times. The chain employs TRBV28 and TRBJ2-7, with a possible D match to TRBD1 (5 bases). The germline gives CDR1 MDHEN, CDR2 SYDVKM. The CDR3 has 14 residues. V was pared by 8 bases and J by 4 bases, with 18 bases between. The CDR3 spells CASFSAGPTYEQYF. Written as DNA, the CDR3 is TGTGCCAGCTTTTCAGCAGGGCCGACTTACGAGCAGTACTTC.

This clonotype was recorded at least ten times. A read error may account for a junction end that differs from germline. This sequence joins TRBV12-3 or TRBV12-4 and TRBJ2-3; 8 bases agree with TRBD2. This CDR3 spans 16 amino acids. CDR3 sequence reads: CASSLGSGGPSDTQYF. The CDR3 DNA is TGTGCCAGCAGCTTAGGGTCGGGAGGGCCCTCAGATACGCAGTATTTT.

This clonotype has at least ten counts. Written as DNA, the CDR3 is TGTGCCAGCGGATCCAGGGGAGGCACTGGAAACACCATATATTTT. This sequence encodes CASGSRGGTGNTIYF. The V and J genes are TRBV7-9 and TRBJ1-3, with D possibly being TRBD1 (6 bases). Germline CDR1 and CDR2: SEHNR and FQNEAQ (reference sequence). The CDR3 is 15 residues long. V lost 8 bases to trimming and J lost 2 bases, with 16 bases between them.

This clonotype was seen more than once but under ten times. The J gene is TRBJ2-7, the V gene TRBV20-1; possibly TRBD1 or TRBD2 for D (5 bases each). The CDR3 runs to 15 residues. The germline V and J ends were trimmed by 0 bases and 5 bases, with 17 bases remaining between them. Germline V gives CDR1 DFQATT, CDR2 SNEGSKA (reference sequence). The CDR3 reads CSARDRGTVWNEQYF. Here the CDR3 DNA reads TGCAGTGCTAGAGATCGAGGGACCGTATGGAACGAGCAGTACTTC.

Ten or more counts support this clonotype. The chain combines TRBV6-2 or TRBV6-3 with TRBJ1-1; D ambiguous. The CDR3 is 19 amino acids. V lost 8 bases to trimming and J lost 3 bases, with 31 bases between them. CDR1 MNHEY and CDR2 SVGEGT come from the germline V gene. CDR3 nucleotides: TGTGCCAGCTTCCTGAGCCACACATCTAGCTCCCACCAGGACACTGAAGCTTTCTTT. Protein sequence: CASFLSHTSSSHQDTEAFF.

Many counts were recorded for this clonotype. This chain connects TRBV12-3 or TRBV12-4 to TRBJ1-1; TRBD1 is a possible D gene (5 bases). The CDR3 is 14 amino acids. The V and J ends lost 3 bases and 7 bases respectively, with 15 bases between them. In DNA form, the CDR3 reads TGTGCCAGCAGTTTCGGGGGGGGGACCCGTGAAGCTTTCTTT. Protein product: CASSFGGGTREAFF.

This clonotype has just a few counts. This chain connects TRBV9 to TRBJ1-1, with D uncertain. In germline, CDR1 is SGDLS, CDR2 YYNGEE. The CDR3 loop spans 13 amino acids. Deletions cut 0 bases from V and 3 bases from J, with 6 bases between. CDR3 sequence: CASSVAGHTEAFF. CDR3 DNA: TGTGCCAGCAGCGTAGCCGGGCACACTGAAGCTTTCTTT.

This clonotype was seen repeatedly, ten times or more. The chain has TRBV10-3 and TRBJ2-2; TRBD1 agrees at 8 bases. CDR1 and CDR2 from the germline V gene are ENHRY and SYGVKD. Trimming removed 7 bases from V and 1 base from J; junction bases left unmatched: 8. The CDR3 has 16 amino acids. This CDR3 reads CAINGQGGENTGELFF. The CDR3 DNA follows: TGTGCCATCAATGGACAGGGTGGGGAGAACACCGGGGAGCTGTTTTTT.

The table lists this clonotype with many counts. The chain is built from TRBV28 and TRBJ1-1, with D maybe TRBD1 (5 bases). The CDR3 consists of 12 residues. Germline V lookup: CDR1 MDHEN, CDR2 SYDVKM. Trimming took 11 bases from V and 4 from J, leaving 14 bases between them. CDR3: CAGSGTGTEAFF. As DNA, the CDR3 is TGTGCCGGCTCGGGGACGGGCACTGAAGCTTTCTTT.

This clonotype showed up just a few times. V is TRBV27 and J is TRBJ1-1; D not resolved. Trimming removed 4 bases from V and 0 bases from J, with 6 bases in between. The CDR3 covers 13 residues. Germline V gene data show CDR1 as MNHEY and CDR2 as SMNVEV (reference sequence). The CDR3 loop is CASSSFMNTEAFF. The CDR3 DNA is TGTGCCAGCAGTTCCTTTATGAACACTGAAGCTTTCTTT.

The V gene is TRBV2, the J gene TRBJ2-1; 10 bases are shared with TRBD2. This CDR3 region has 14 residues. With V trimmed by 6 bases and J by 6 bases, 5 bases remained unmatched. Germline CDR1 and CDR2: SNHLY and FYNNEI. The CDR3 spells CASSPGLASNEQFF. CDR3 DNA: TGTGCCAGCAGCCCGGGACTAGCGAGCAATGAGCAGTTCTTC.